The clone carrying this T cell receptor (beta chain) was picked up many times. Its matching antigen is unknown. From the PCR reads, TCRdb called clonotypes with MiXCR, one entry per CDR3 protein. The sample holds around 100,000 distinct CDR3 sequences, less than 35% seen once. These data are taken from a study of molecular identifiers for immune sequencing clone quantification. The study, taken as a whole, reports: Clone sizes could be underestimated for highly expanded clones when identical TCR molecules share a barcode.

V dropped 2 bases and J dropped 5 bases, with 15 bases sitting between them. The CDR3 consists of 15 residues. Per germline, CDR1 MNHNY and CDR2 SVGAGI (reference sequence). This receptor was obtained from a human donor in good health. Some libraries in this study had Jurkat cell RNA spiked in. V gene TRBV6-6 combines with J gene TRBJ2-5; D possibly matches TRBD1 or TRBD2 (5 bases each). What was sequenced was naive CD8+ T cells from blood, with Jurkat cell RNA spiked in. Subset meaning: FACS-sorted CD8+CD4-CCR7+CD45RA+ naive T cells. CDR3 sequence reads: CASSYLGPTGETQYF. CDR3 nucleotide sequence: TGTGCCAGCAGTTACCTGGGACCGACGGGGGAGACCCAGTACTTC.